A selection of T cell receptor beta chains follows, all from one sample in a study of shared clonotypes between healthy human individuals. The protocol was immunoSEQ multiplex PCR, while the TCRdb copy is restricted to in-frame clones and leaves out a portion. Of about 2.4 million clones detected, roughly 92% appear once; the ten largest clones hold about 0.13%. The specimen was naive CD4+ T cells sorted from blood. The receptors here all came from a man aged 18 to 35 in good health. CDR3s include the opening cysteine and the closing phenylalanine or tryptophan. D genes are given only for firm matches. Size is stated for part of the rows, as once, few or many counts, or as a class when the clone is expanded.

CDR3nt: TGTGCCAGCAGCGAAAGACAGGGGGCTAATTCACCCCTCCACTTT; CDR3aa: CASSERQGANSPLHF; abundance: .; j_gene: TRBJ1-6; len: 15; v_gene: TRBV2; d_gene: TRBD1
CDR3nt: TGCGCCAGCAGCACGGGACAAAATAATGAAAAACTGTTTTTT; CDR3aa: CASSTGQNNEKLFF; abundance: .; j_gene: TRBJ1-4; len: 14; v_gene: TRBV5-1; d_gene: .
CDR3nt: TGTGCCGGGACAGGGGCGGCTGCGGCAACTAATGAAAAACTGTTTTTT; CDR3aa: CAGTGAAAATNEKLFF; abundance: .; j_gene: TRBJ1-4; len: 16; v_gene: TRBV30; d_gene: TRBD1
CDR3nt: TGTGCCAGCTCACCACCGGGACTAGCGGGCGGAAGCTACGAGCAGTACTTC; CDR3aa: CASSPPGLAGGSYEQYF; abundance: .; j_gene: TRBJ2-7; len: 17; v_gene: TRBV18; d_gene: TRBD2
CDR3nt: TGTGCCAGCAGCCTCATTATCGACAGGCAGAACACCGGGGAGCTGTTTTTT; CDR3aa: CASSLIIDRQNTGELFF; abundance: .; j_gene: TRBJ2-2; len: 17; v_gene: TRBV25-1; d_gene: .
CDR3nt: TGTGCCAGCAGTTTCTCTAGCCCCGGATATCTTTCACGCTCCTACGAGCAGTACTTC; CDR3aa: CASSFSSPGYLSRSYEQYF; abundance: .; j_gene: TRBJ2-7; len: 19; v_gene: TRBV27; d_gene: .
CDR3nt: TGTGCCAGCAGTCCTCGGACTTTCACAGATACGCAGTATTTT; CDR3aa: CASSPRTFTDTQYF; abundance: .; j_gene: TRBJ2-3; len: 14; v_gene: TRBV7-8; d_gene: .
CDR3nt: TGTGCCAGCAGCAAAATAGCGGGCTTGAGCACAGATACGCAGTATTTT; CDR3aa: CASSKIAGLSTDTQYF; abundance: .; j_gene: TRBJ2-3; len: 16; v_gene: TRBV5-6; d_gene: TRBD2
CDR3nt: TGTGCCAGCAGCGCAAGTAACATAGGACTAGCGGGAGTGGTTGCCTCCTACAATGAGCAGTTCTTC; CDR3aa: CASSASNIGLAGVVASYNEQFF; abundance: .; j_gene: TRBJ2-1; len: 22; v_gene: TRBV9; d_gene: TRBD2
CDR3nt: TGTGCCAGCAGCTCGACGGAGGCCGGGGAGCTGTTTTTT; CDR3aa: CASSSTEAGELFF; abundance: .; j_gene: TRBJ2-2; len: 13; v_gene: TRBV5-4; d_gene: .
CDR3nt: TGTGCCAGCAGATTGGGAGTCGGACAGGCGATTGAAGCTTTCTTT; CDR3aa: CASRLGVGQAIEAFF; abundance: once; j_gene: TRBJ1-1; len: 15; v_gene: TRBV28; d_gene: TRBD1
CDR3nt: TGTGCCAGCAGCTTAAGGGACGCCCTCTATAATTCACCCCTCCACTTT; CDR3aa: CASSLRDALYNSPLHF; abundance: .; j_gene: TRBJ1-6; len: 16; v_gene: TRBV7-8; d_gene: .
CDR3nt: TGTGCCAGCAGTTACGGGTTTGCGACACCCCTCCACTTT; CDR3aa: CASSYGFATPLHF; abundance: once; j_gene: TRBJ1-6; len: 13; v_gene: TRBV6-6; d_gene: .
CDR3nt: TGTGCCAGCGGATCGGAGGGGGTGAACGAGCAGTACTTC; CDR3aa: CASGSEGVNEQYF; abundance: .; j_gene: TRBJ2-7; len: 13; v_gene: TRBV28; d_gene: .
CDR3nt: TGTGCCAGCAGTGAAGCCGGGACAGGGTTGTACGAGCAGTACTTC; CDR3aa: CASSEAGTGLYEQYF; abundance: .; j_gene: TRBJ2-7; len: 15; v_gene: TRBV6-1; d_gene: TRBD1
CDR3nt: TGTGCCAGTAGTTTTCGACAGGGAACTTGGTATGGCTACACCTTC; CDR3aa: CASSFRQGTWYGYTF; abundance: .; j_gene: TRBJ1-2; len: 15; v_gene: TRBV19; d_gene: TRBD1
CDR3nt: TGCGCCAGCAGCCTCGGCTACGCGTCCTACAATGAGCAGTTCTTC; CDR3aa: CASSLGYASYNEQFF; abundance: .; j_gene: TRBJ2-1; len: 15; v_gene: TRBV4-1; d_gene: .
CDR3nt: TGTGCCAGCAGCCCGTTAACCGGGAAGGACACCGGGGAGCTGTTTTTT; CDR3aa: CASSPLTGKDTGELFF; abundance: .; j_gene: TRBJ2-2; len: 16; v_gene: TRBV11-2; d_gene: .
CDR3nt: TGTGCCAGTAGTATCGGAGGCGGGAGGTTCTACAATGAGCAGTTCTTC; CDR3aa: CASSIGGGRFYNEQFF; abundance: .; j_gene: TRBJ2-1; len: 16; v_gene: TRBV19; d_gene: TRBD2
CDR3nt: TGTGCCAGCAGCCTAGGAAGACTAGCTGACTACTACGAGCAGTACTTC; CDR3aa: CASSLGRLADYYEQYF; abundance: .; j_gene: TRBJ2-7; len: 16; v_gene: TRBV7-9; d_gene: TRBD2
CDR3nt: TGCGCCAGCAGTATGAGCGGGGGCTCCGACAATGAGCAGTTCTTC; CDR3aa: CASSMSGGSDNEQFF; abundance: .; j_gene: TRBJ2-1; len: 15; v_gene: TRBV5-1; d_gene: TRBD2
CDR3nt: TGTGCCAGCAGTGAATCTCCGCTAGCGGTAACCTACGAGCAGTACTTC; CDR3aa: CASSESPLAVTYEQYF; abundance: .; j_gene: TRBJ2-7; len: 16; v_gene: TRBV2; d_gene: TRBD2
CDR3nt: TGTGCCAGCAGCCCACTTGGGACAAAACGTTCAGAGACCCAGTACTTC; CDR3aa: CASSPLGTKRSETQYF; abundance: .; j_gene: TRBJ2-5; len: 16; v_gene: TRBV28; d_gene: .
CDR3nt: TGTGCCAGCAGCTTAAGGAGCGGCTACGAGCAGTACTTC; CDR3aa: CASSLRSGYEQYF; abundance: .; j_gene: TRBJ2-7; len: 13; v_gene: TRBV7-2; d_gene: .
CDR3nt: TGTGCCAGTAGTATGGGGCAGGTCGGCTCCTACGAGCAGTACTTC; CDR3aa: CASSMGQVGSYEQYF; abundance: .; j_gene: TRBJ2-7; len: 15; v_gene: TRBV19; d_gene: .
CDR3nt: TGTGCCTGGGGCCCGGGGGATCGAGAGCAGTTCTTC; CDR3aa: CAWGPGDREQFF; abundance: .; j_gene: TRBJ2-1; len: 12; v_gene: TRBV30; d_gene: .
CDR3nt: TGTGCCAGCATCCCTTTCGGGACAGCTAATGAAAAACTGTTTTTT; CDR3aa: CASIPFGTANEKLFF; abundance: once; j_gene: TRBJ1-4; len: 15; v_gene: TRBV28; d_gene: TRBD1
CDR3nt: TGTGCCAGCAGCCGACAGGCGACTTACGAGCAGTACTTC; CDR3aa: CASSRQATYEQYF; abundance: .; j_gene: TRBJ2-7; len: 13; v_gene: TRBV6-6; d_gene: .
CDR3nt: TGTGCCTGGAGTGGCCGGTCTAGCACAGATACGCAGTATTTT; CDR3aa: CAWSGRSSTDTQYF; abundance: .; j_gene: TRBJ2-3; len: 14; v_gene: TRBV30; d_gene: .
CDR3nt: TGTGCCAGCAGCTTAAGTCTGACCACAGATACGCAGTATTTT; CDR3aa: CASSLSLTTDTQYF; abundance: .; j_gene: TRBJ2-3; len: 14; v_gene: TRBV7-9; d_gene: .
CDR3nt: TGCGCCAGCAGCCCTCAGGGCTCCTTCTCCTACAATGAGCAGTTCTTC; CDR3aa: CASSPQGSFSYNEQFF; abundance: .; j_gene: TRBJ2-1; len: 16; v_gene: TRBV4-1; d_gene: .
CDR3nt: TGTGCCAGCAGTGAACCAGGGTTCTACGAGCAGTACTTC; CDR3aa: CASSEPGFYEQYF; abundance: .; j_gene: TRBJ2-7; len: 13; v_gene: TRBV25-1; d_gene: .
CDR3nt: TGTGCCAGCAGAAACCAGGGGACTGGAAACACCATATATTTT; CDR3aa: CASRNQGTGNTIYF; abundance: .; j_gene: TRBJ1-3; len: 14; v_gene: TRBV6-6; d_gene: .
CDR3nt: TGTGCCTGGAGTGTAATGGATAATGAGCAGTTCTTC; CDR3aa: CAWSVMDNEQFF; abundance: .; j_gene: TRBJ2-1; len: 12; v_gene: TRBV30; d_gene: .
CDR3nt: TGTGCCAGCAGCTCCTCCGGGGAGCAGTACTTC; CDR3aa: CASSSSGEQYF; abundance: .; j_gene: TRBJ2-7; len: 11; v_gene: TRBV5-6; d_gene: .
CDR3nt: TGTGCCAGCACCTGGGGACTAGCTTTGACCGGGGAGCTGTTTTTT; CDR3aa: CASTWGLALTGELFF; abundance: .; j_gene: TRBJ2-2; len: 15; v_gene: TRBV9; d_gene: TRBD2
CDR3nt: TGTGCCAGCGGGCAACAGATCACAGATACGCAGTATTTT; CDR3aa: CASGQQITDTQYF; abundance: .; j_gene: TRBJ2-3; len: 13; v_gene: TRBV2; d_gene: .
CDR3nt: TGTGCCAGCAGTTCGGCAGGGTTGAAGCAGTACTTC; CDR3aa: CASSSAGLKQYF; abundance: .; j_gene: TRBJ2-7; len: 12; v_gene: TRBV6-5; d_gene: .
CDR3nt: TGTGCCAGCAGTGAACTAGCGGGGAGGCAGTATGAGCAGTTCTTC; CDR3aa: CASSELAGRQYEQFF; abundance: .; j_gene: TRBJ2-1; len: 15; v_gene: TRBV2; d_gene: TRBD2
CDR3nt: TGTGCCAGCAGTGAAGAACAGGCCCACGGCACTGAAGCTTTCTTT; CDR3aa: CASSEEQAHGTEAFF; abundance: .; j_gene: TRBJ1-1; len: 15; v_gene: TRBV2; d_gene: .
CDR3nt: TGTGCCAGCAGTGAACAACAGGGAACAGATACGCAGTATTTT; CDR3aa: CASSEQQGTDTQYF; abundance: .; j_gene: TRBJ2-3; len: 14; v_gene: TRBV6-4; d_gene: .
CDR3nt: TGTGCCAGCAGCGTGAGGTCGACAGGGGCGAATTCACCCCTCCACTTT; CDR3aa: CASSVRSTGANSPLHF; abundance: .; j_gene: TRBJ1-6; len: 16; v_gene: TRBV9; d_gene: TRBD1
CDR3nt: TGTGCCAGCAGCACAGTAGCGGGGTTAAACAATGAGCAGTTCTTC; CDR3aa: CASSTVAGLNNEQFF; abundance: .; j_gene: TRBJ2-1; len: 15; v_gene: TRBV5-4; d_gene: TRBD2
CDR3nt: TGTGCCAGCAGCTTAGTCCCGACTAGCGGGGGACGGAGCTCCTACAATGAGCAGTTCTTC; CDR3aa: CASSLVPTSGGRSSYNEQFF; abundance: .; j_gene: TRBJ2-1; len: 20; v_gene: TRBV13; d_gene: TRBD2